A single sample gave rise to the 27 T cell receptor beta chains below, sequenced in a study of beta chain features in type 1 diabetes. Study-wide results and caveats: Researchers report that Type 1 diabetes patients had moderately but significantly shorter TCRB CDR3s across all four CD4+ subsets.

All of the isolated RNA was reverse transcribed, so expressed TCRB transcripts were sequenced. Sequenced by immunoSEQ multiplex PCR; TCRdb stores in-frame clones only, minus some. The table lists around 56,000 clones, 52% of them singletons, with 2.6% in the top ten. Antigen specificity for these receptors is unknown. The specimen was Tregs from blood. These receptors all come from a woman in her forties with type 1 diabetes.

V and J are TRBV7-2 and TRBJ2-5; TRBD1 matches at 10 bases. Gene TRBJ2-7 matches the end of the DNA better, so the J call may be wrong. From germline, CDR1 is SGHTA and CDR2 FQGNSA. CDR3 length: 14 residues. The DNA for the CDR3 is TGTGCCAGCAGCAGGGACAGGGGATCCTACGAGCAGTACTTC. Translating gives CASSRDRGSYEQYF.

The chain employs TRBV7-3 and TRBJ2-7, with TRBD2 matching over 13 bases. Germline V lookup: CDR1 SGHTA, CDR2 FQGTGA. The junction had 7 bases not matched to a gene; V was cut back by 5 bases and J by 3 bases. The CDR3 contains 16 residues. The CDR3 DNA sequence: TGTGCCAGCAGCGGGGGACTAGCGGGAAGCATCTACGAGCAGTACTTC. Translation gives CASSGGLAGSIYEQYF. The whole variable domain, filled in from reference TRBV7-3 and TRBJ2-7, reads GAGVSQTPSNKVTEKGKYVELRCDPISGHTALYWYRQSLGQGPEFLIYFQGTGAADDSGLPNDRFFAVRPEGSVSTLKIQRTERGDSAVYLCASSGGLAGSIYEQYFGPGTRLTVT.

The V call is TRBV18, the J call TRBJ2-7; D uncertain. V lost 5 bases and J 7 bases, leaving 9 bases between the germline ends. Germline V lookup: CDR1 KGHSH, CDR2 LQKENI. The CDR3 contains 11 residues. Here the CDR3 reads CASSEQSEQYF. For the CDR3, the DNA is TGTGCCAGCTCAGAACAGAGTGAGCAGTACTTC. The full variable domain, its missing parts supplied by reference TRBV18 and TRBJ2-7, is NAGVMQNPRHLVRRRGQEARLRCSPMKGHSHVYWYRQLPEEGLKFMVYLQKENIIDESGMPKERFSAEFPKEGPSILRIQQVVRGDSAAYFCASSEQSEQYFGPGTRLTVT.

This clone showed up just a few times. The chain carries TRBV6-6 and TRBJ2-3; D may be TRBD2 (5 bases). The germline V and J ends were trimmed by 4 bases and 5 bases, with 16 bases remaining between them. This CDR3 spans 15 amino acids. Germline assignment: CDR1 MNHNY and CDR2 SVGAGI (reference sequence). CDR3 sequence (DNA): TGTGCCAGCAGTTGGGGTCTAGCCGGAGGAGATACGCAGTATTTT. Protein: CASSWGLAGGDTQYF.

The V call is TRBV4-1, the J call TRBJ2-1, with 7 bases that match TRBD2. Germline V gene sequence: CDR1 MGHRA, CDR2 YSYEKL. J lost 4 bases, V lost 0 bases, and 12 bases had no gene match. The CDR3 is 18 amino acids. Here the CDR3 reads CASSQDVGLASGYNEQFF. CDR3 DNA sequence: TGCGCCAGCAGCCAAGATGTTGGCTTAGCTAGCGGATACAATGAGCAGTTCTTC.

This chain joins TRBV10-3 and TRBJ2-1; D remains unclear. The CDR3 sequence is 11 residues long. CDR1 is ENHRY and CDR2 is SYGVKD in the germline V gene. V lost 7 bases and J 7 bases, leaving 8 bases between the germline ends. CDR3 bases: TGTGCCATCAACCGCGGAAATGAGCAGTTCTTC. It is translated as CAINRGNEQFF.

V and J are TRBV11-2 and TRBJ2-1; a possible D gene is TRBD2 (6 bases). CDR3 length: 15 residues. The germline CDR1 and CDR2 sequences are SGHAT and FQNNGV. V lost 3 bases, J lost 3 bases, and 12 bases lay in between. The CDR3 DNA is TGTGCCAGCAGCTTGGGGGGTTCCCTCTACAATGAGCAGTTCTTC. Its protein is CASSLGGSLYNEQFF. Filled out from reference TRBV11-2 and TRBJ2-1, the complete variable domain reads EAGVAQSPRYKIIEKRQSVAFWCNPISGHATLYWYQQILGQGPKLLIQFQNNGVVDDSQLPKDRFSAERLKGVDSTLKIQPAKLEDSAVYLCASSLGGSLYNEQFFGPGTRLTVL.

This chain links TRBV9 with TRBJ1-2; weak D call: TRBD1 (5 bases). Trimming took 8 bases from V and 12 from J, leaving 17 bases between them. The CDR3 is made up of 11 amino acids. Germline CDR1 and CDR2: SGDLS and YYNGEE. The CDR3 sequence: CASLGGRGHTF. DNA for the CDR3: TGTGCCAGTCTGGGGGGACGCGGCCACACCTTC.

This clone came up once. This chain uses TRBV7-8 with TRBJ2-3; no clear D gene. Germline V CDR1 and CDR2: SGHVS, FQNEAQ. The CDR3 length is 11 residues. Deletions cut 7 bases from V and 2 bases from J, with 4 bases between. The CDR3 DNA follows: TGTGCCAGCACAAACACAGATACGCAGTATTTT. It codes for CASTNTDTQYF.

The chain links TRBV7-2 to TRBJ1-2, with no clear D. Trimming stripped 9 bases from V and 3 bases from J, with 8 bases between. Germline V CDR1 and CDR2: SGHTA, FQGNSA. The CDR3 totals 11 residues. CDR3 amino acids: CARNSYYGYTF. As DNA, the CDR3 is TGTGCCAGGAACTCGTACTATGGCTACACCTTC.

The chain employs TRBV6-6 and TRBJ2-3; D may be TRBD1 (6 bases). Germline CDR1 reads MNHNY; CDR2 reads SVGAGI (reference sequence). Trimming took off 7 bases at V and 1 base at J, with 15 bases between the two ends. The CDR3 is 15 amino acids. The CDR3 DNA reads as TGTGCCAGCACCGCTAGGGGGTTGGGCACAGATACGCAGTATTTT. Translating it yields CASTARGLGTDTQYF.

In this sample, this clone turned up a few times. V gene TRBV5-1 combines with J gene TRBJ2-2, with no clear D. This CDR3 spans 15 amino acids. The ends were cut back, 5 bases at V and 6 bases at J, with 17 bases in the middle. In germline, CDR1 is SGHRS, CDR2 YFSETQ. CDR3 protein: CASSPGSTSPGELFF. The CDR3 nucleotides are TGCGCCAGCAGTCCCGGGTCTACATCACCCGGGGAGCTGTTTTTT.

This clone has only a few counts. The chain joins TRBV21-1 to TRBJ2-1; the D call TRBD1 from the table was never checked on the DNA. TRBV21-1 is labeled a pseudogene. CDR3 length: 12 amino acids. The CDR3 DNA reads TGTGCCAGCAGCAAGAACAGGGTTGAGCAGTTCTTC. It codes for CASSKNRVEQFF.

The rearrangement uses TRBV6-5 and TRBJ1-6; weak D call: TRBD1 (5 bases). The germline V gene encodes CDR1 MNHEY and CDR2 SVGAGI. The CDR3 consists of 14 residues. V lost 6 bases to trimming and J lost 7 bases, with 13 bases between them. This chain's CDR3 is CASRRGVINSPLHF. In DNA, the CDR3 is TGTGCCAGCAGACGGGGGGTGATCAATTCACCCCTCCACTTT.

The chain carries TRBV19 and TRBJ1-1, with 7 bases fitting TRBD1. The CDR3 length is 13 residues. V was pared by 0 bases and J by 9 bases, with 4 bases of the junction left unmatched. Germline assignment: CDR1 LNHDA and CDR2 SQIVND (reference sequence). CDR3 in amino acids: CASSIEWGQKAFF. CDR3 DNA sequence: TGTGCCAGTAGTATAGAGTGGGGACAGAAAGCTTTCTTT. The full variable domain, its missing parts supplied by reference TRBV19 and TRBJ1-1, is DGGITQSPKYLFRKEGQNVTLSCEQNLNHDAMYWYRQDPGQGLRLIYYSQIVNDFQKGDIAEGYSVSREKKESFPLTVTSAQKNPTAFYLCASSIEWGQKAFFGQGTRLTVV.

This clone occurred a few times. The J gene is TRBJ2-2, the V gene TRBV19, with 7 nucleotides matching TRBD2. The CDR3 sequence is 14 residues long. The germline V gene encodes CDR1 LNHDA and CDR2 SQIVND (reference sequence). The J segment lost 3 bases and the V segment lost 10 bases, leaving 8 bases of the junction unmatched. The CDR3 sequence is CATKRGPHTGELFF. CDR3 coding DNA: TGTGCCACTAAGCGGGGTCCTCACACCGGGGAGCTGTTTTTT.

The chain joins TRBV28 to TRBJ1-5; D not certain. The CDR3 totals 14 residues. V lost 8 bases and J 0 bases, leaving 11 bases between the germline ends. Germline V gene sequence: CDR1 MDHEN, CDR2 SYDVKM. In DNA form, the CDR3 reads TGTGCCAGCCTCGCGGGAGGTAGCAATCAGCCCCAGCATTTT. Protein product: CASLAGGSNQPQHF.

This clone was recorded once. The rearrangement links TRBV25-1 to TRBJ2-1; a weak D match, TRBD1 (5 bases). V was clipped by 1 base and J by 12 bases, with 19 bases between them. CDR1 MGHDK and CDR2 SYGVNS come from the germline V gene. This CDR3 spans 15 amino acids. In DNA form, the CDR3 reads TGTGCCAGCAGTGAATGGCGTGGCCAGGGTAGTCGGCAGTTCTTC. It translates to CASSEWRGQGSRQFF.

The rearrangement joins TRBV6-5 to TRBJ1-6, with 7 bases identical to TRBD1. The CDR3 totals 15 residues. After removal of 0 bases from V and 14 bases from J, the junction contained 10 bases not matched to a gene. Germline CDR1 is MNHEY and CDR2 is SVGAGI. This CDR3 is CASSYSAQGIGALHF. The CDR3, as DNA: TGTGCCAGCAGTTACTCGGCACAGGGGATCGGCGCCCTCCACTTT.

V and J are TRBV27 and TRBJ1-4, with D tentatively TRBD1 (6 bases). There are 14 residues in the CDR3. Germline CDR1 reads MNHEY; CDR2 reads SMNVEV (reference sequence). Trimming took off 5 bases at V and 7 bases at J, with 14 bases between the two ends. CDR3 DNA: TGTGCCAGCAGTAAACAGGGCTTTGGTGAAAAACTGTTTTTT. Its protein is CASSKQGFGEKLFF.

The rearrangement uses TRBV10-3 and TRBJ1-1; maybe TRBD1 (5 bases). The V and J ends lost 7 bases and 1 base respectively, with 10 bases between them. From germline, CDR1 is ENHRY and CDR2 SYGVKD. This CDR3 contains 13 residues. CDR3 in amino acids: CAITRGENTEAFF. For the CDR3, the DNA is TGTGCCATCACCCGGGGGGAGAACACTGAAGCTTTCTTT.

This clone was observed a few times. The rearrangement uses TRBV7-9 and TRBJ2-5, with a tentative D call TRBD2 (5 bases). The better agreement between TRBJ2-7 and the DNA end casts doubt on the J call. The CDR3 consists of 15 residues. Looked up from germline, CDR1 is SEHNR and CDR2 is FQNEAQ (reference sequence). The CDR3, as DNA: TGTGCCAGCAGCTTAGTTCCGGGAACGCTGGACGAGCAGTACTTC. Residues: CASSLVPGTLDEQYF.

CDR3 residues: CASKEQGFTDTQYF. The CDR3 coding sequence is TGCGCCAGCAAAGAGCAGGGGTTCACAGATACGCAGTATTTT. The chain couples TRBV5-1 to TRBJ2-3, with D perhaps matching TRBD1 (6 bases). This CDR3 contains 14 residues. Trimming shortened V by 6 bases and J by 2 bases, and 13 bases separated the two germline ends. Germline lookup yields CDR1 SGHRS and CDR2 YFSETQ.

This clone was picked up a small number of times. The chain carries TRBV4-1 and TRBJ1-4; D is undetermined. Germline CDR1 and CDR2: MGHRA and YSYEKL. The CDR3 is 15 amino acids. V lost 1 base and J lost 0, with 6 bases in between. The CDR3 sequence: CASSQGRPTNEKLFF. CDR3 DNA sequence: TGCGCCAGCAGCCAAGGGAGGCCAACTAATGAAAAACTGTTTTTT.

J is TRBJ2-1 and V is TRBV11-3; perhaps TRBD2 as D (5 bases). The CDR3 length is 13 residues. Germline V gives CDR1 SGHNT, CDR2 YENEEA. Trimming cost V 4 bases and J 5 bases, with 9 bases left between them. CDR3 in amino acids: CASSSDGNNEQFF. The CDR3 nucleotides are TGTGCCAGCAGCTCGGACGGGAACAATGAGCAGTTCTTC.

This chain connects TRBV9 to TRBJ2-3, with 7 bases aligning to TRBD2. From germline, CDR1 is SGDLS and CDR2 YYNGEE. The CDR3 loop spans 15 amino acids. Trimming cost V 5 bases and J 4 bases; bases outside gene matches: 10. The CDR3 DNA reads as TGTGCCAGCAGTGGCCTAGCGGCCAGGGCAGATACGCAGTATTTT. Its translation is CASSGLAARADTQYF.

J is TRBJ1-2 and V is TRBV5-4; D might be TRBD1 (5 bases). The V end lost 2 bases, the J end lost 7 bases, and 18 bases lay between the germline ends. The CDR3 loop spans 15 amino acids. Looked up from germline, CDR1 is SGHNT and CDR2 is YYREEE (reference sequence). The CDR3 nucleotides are TGTGCCAGCAGCTTTGGGTCGACAGTTTTGAGTGGCTACACCTTC. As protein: CASSFGSTVLSGYTF.